This TCR beta chain emerged from a study of monozygotic twins with inflammatory bowel disease. Whole-study results and caveats: Patients received differing immunosuppressive treatments, which may have added variability to their repertoires. Compared with healthy twins, IBD patients shared fewer clonotypes with others, especially with disease activity.

TCRdb re-analyzed the 5' RACE reads; it lists each CDR3 protein once, without DNA. The repertoire table contains over 200,000 distinct CDR3 sequences. CDR3 length equals 15 residues. As for this clonotype: Its antigen is not known.

Sequencing was done on a sample of blood. This chain connects TRBV12-3 or TRBV12-4 to TRBJ1-6. The TCR sequence derives from a human donor with ulcerative colitis or Crohn's disease, or a healthy co-twin of an affected twin (not recorded which). The CDR3: CASRVQGSYNSPLHF.